These T cell receptor beta chains were read from a single sample in a study of cytomegalovirus exposure and HLA in healthy donors. Only in-frame clones appear in the TCRdb table, and some are missing; sequencing was by immunoSEQ multiplex PCR. The sample lists some 60,000 clones, 90% to 97% occurring once. Sequencing used PBMCs. The origin of the receptors is a man younger than 30 in good health and CMV-seronegative. Both conserved end residues are part of each CDR3. The D gene is left open where the match is weak. Rows give clone size only sometimes, using once, few, many, or a class for an expanded clone.

TRBJ2-7 TRBD2 TRBV7-9 . TGTGCCAGCACCCTAGCGGGCCGGGGAGAGCAGTACTTC CASTLAGRGEQYF
TRBJ2-1 TRBD2 TRBV19 . TGTGCCAGTAGTATCTTGGGACTAGAAAACAATGAGCAGTTCTTC CASSILGLENNEQFF
TRBJ2-1 TRBD2 TRBV5-4 . TGTGCCAGCAGCTCGCTAGCGGGAGGTTGGTACAATGAGCAGTTCTTC CASSSLAGGWYNEQFF
TRBJ2-7 . TRBV5-4 . TGTGCCAGCAGCCTTGTCCTGGACAGTGATGACTACGAGCAGTACTTC CASSLVLDSDDYEQYF
TRBJ2-7 TRBD1 TRBV29-1 . TGCAGCGTTGAAGGAAAAGGGGGCCACTACGAGCAGTACTTC CSVEGKGGHYEQYF
TRBJ2-2 TRBD1 TRBV7-9 once TGTGCCAGCAGCCCAGGGGGAGAAACCGGGGAGCTGTTTTTT CASSPGGETGELFF
TRBJ1-4 . TRBV13 once TGTGCCAGCAGCCCGAGTGGCAGGCCTGATGAAAAACTGTTTTTT CASSPSGRPDEKLFF
TRBJ2-4 TRBD2 TRBV28 . TGTGCCAGCAGTGCTCCGGGACTAGCGGCAAACAAAAACATTCAGTACTTC CASSAPGLAANKNIQYF
TRBJ2-3 TRBD2 TRBV29-1 . TGCAGCGTCAAAACTAGCGGGGGCACAGATACGCAGTATTTT CSVKTSGGTDTQYF
TRBJ2-7 TRBD2 TRBV18 few TGTGCCAGCTCACCGGGACTAGCGGGAGGGCCGGGGTACGAGCAGTACTTC CASSPGLAGGPGYEQYF
TRBJ1-4 . TRBV9 . TGTGCCAGCAGCGCTACGGACGGGCGGGGGGAAAAACTGTTTTTT CASSATDGRGEKLFF
TRBJ1-1 . TRBV9 . TGTGCCAGCAGCGCCGTAGGGGCTGGGACTGAAGCTTTCTTT CASSAVGAGTEAFF
TRBJ2-5 TRBD2 TRBV19 . TGTGCCAGTAGTAAAGAGCGGGGGCAGACCCAGTACTTC CASSKERGQTQYF
TRBJ2-1 . TRBV2 . TGTGCCAGCAGCCCACGGCGACTCCAGAGCTCCTACAATGAGCAGTTCTTC CASSPRRLQSSYNEQFF
TRBJ2-1 TRBD2 TRBV25-1 . TGTGCCAGCACGCGGACTAGCGGGACCGATGAGCAGTTCTTC CASTRTSGTDEQFF
TRBJ2-7 TRBD2 TRBV5-1 . TGCGCCAGCAGCCCCGTCCTAGCGGGAGGAGCCTACGAGCAGTACTTC CASSPVLAGGAYEQYF
TRBJ2-2 . TRBV28 . TGTGCCAGCGCCCGGGACTCCGTGACCGGGGAGCTGTTTTTT CASARDSVTGELFF
TRBJ2-3 TRBD2 TRBV5-4 . TGTGCCAGCAGCTCAAGGACTAGTTGGGCAGATACGCAGTATTTT CASSSRTSWADTQYF
TRBJ1-5 TRBD1 TRBV19 . TGTGCCAGTAGTACACAGGGGGCTGGTCGTCAGCCCCAGCATTTT CASSTQGAGRQPQHF
TRBJ2-2 TRBD1 TRBV9 . TGTGCCAGCAGCGGACAGGGGGCAGACACCGGGGAGCTGTTTTTT CASSGQGADTGELFF
TRBJ1-5 . TRBV10-3 . TGTGCCATCAGTGAGTTGGAGACGGTGGGTCAGCCCCAGCATTTT CAISELETVGQPQHF
TRBJ2-7 TRBD2 TRBV28 . TGTGCCAGCAGTCGCGGGACTAGCAGAGTCGAGCAGTACTTC CASSRGTSRVEQYF
TRBJ2-7 TRBD2 TRBV2 . TGTGCCAGCAGGACTCTAGCGGGAGGCCCCTACGAGCAGTACTTC CASRTLAGGPYEQYF
TRBJ2-1 TRBD1 TRBV15 . TGTGCCACCAGCACTCAAATTTACGGGACAGGGAGCAATGAGCAGTTCTTC CATSTQIYGTGSNEQFF
TRBJ2-7 TRBD2 TRBV14 . TGTGCCAGCAGACCCACTAGCGGGAGTACATACGAGCAGTACTTC CASRPTSGSTYEQYF
TRBJ2-1 . TRBV19 . TGTGCCAGTACCGATGACAGATACAATGAGCAGTTCTTC CASTDDRYNEQFF
TRBJ1-2 TRBD1 TRBV25-1 . TGTGCCAGCAGTGAAGGCGGCAGGGGGCGCGTCTATGGCTACACCTTC CASSEGGRGRVYGYTF
TRBJ1-1 . TRBV5-1 . TGCGCCAGCAGCTTGGGGGACTTAGGAGTAAACACTGAAGCTTTCTTT CASSLGDLGVNTEAFF
TRBJ2-5 . TRBV18 . TGTGCCAGCTCACCAATGAGCCAAGAGACCCAGTACTTC CASSPMSQETQYF
TRBJ2-2 . TRBV25-1 . TGTGCCAGCAGTGCAGCGAACACCGGGGAGCTGTTTTTT CASSAANTGELFF
TRBJ2-5 . TRBV7-2 . TGTGCCAGCCTCGGAGGGGAGACCCAGTACTTC CASLGGETQYF
TRBJ2-1 . TRBV27 . TGTGCCAGCAGTTTAATCGGGGGGCCTAGCAATGAGCAGTTCTTC CASSLIGGPSNEQFF
TRBJ2-7 TRBD2 TRBV10-1 . TGCGCCAGCAGCGCCACGAGGAGCGGGAGGGCGGGGGAGCAGTACTTC CASSATRSGRAGEQYF
TRBJ2-2 TRBD2 TRBV7-9 . TGTGCCAGCAGCTTAGAGGCGGGAGCGACCGGGGAGCTGTTTTTT CASSLEAGATGELFF
TRBJ2-1 TRBD2 TRBV18 . TGTGCCAGCTCCCTGATCTTCCAGCGGGAGGTTGAGCAGTTCTTC CASSLIFQREVEQFF
TRBJ2-5 TRBD2 TRBV4-1 . TGCGCCAGCAGCCAAGGGGAACTAGCGGGGATCCAAGAGACCCAGTACTTC CASSQGELAGIQETQYF
TRBJ2-7 TRBD2 TRBV9 . TGTGCCAGCAGCGAAGGGACTAGCGGGACAAGCTACGAGCAGTACTTC CASSEGTSGTSYEQYF
TRBJ1-2 . TRBV18 . TGTGCCAGCTCACGCTATGCAGGAACTAACTATGGCTACACCTTC CASSRYAGTNYGYTF
TRBJ2-7 . TRBV19 . TGTGCCAGTAGCTTTGAGGCAGGGGGAGGCTACGAGCAGTACTTC CASSFEAGGGYEQYF
TRBJ2-1 TRBD2 TRBV7-9 . TGTGCCAGCAGCTTAGCGGGAGGGCCTCTTCCCAATGAGCAGTTCTTC CASSLAGGPLPNEQFF
TRBJ2-1 TRBD2 TRBV7-8 . TGTGCCAGCAGCACAACCGGGACTAGCCCTTTTTATGAGCAGTTCTTC CASSTTGTSPFYEQFF
TRBJ2-7 TRBD1 TRBV25-1 once TGTGCCAGCAGTGAATACCTAGTGGGACAGGGAACCCACGAGCAGTACTTC CASSEYLVGQGTHEQYF
TRBJ2-3 TRBD1 TRBV25-1 . TGTGCCAGCAGTGAATACGAGAAGGGACAGGGGATCACAGATACGCAGTATTTT CASSEYEKGQGITDTQYF
TRBJ2-7 . TRBV27 . TGTGCCAGCAGTTCAGAGCGGAGCTCCTACGAGCAGTACTTC CASSSERSSYEQYF
TRBJ2-1 TRBD2 TRBV23-1 . TGCGCCAGCAGTCAATCAGGGACTAGCGGGGGTGGGCTGCAGTTCTTC CASSQSGTSGGGLQFF
TRBJ2-1 . TRBV11-2 . TGTGCCAGCCTAGGGGGCTACAATGAGCAGTTCTTC CASLGGYNEQFF
TRBJ2-5 TRBD2 TRBV7-9 . TGTGCCAGCAGCCCAATAGCGGGAGTGGAAGAGACCCAGTACTTC CASSPIAGVEETQYF